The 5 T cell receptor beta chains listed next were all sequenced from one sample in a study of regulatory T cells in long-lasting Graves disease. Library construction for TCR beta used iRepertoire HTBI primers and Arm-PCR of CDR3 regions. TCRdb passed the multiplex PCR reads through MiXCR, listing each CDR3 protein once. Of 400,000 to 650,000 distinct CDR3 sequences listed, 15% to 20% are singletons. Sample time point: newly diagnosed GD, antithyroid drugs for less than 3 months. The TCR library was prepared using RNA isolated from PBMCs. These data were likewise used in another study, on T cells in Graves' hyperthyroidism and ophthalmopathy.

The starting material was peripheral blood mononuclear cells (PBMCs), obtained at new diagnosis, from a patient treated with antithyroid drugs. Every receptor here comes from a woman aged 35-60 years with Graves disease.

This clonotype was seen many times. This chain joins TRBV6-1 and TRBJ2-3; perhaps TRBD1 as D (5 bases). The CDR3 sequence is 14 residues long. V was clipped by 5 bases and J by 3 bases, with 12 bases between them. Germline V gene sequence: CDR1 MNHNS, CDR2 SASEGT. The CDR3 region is CASSRPQGTDTQYF. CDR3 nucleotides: TGTGCCAGCAGTCGACCCCAGGGTACAGATACGCAGTATTTT.

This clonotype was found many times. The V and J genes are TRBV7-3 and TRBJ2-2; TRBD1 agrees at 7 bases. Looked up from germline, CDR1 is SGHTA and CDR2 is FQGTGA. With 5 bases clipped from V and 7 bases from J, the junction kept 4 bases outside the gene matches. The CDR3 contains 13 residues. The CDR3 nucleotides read TGTGCCAGCAGCCAAGGGGGCGGCGGGGAGCTGTTTTTT. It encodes CASSQGGGGELFF.

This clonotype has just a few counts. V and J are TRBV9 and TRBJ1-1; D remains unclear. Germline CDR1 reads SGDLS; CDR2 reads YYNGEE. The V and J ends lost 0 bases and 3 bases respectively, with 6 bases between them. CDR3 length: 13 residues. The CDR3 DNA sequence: TGTGCCAGCAGCGTAGAAAGTGACACTGAAGCTTTCTTT. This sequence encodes CASSVESDTEAFF. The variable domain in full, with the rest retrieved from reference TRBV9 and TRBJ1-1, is DSGVTQTPKHLITATGQRVTLRCSPRSGDLSVYWYQQSLDQGLQFLIQYYNGEERAKGNILERFSAQQFPDLHSELNLSSLELGDSALYFCASSVESDTEAFFGQGTRLTVV.

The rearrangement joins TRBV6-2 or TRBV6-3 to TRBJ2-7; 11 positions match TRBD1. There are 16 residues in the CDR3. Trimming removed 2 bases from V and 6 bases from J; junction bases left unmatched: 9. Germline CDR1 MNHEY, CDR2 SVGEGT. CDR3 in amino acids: CASSYEDRGLLGEQYF. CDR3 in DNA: TGTGCCAGCAGTTACGAGGACAGGGGGCTTTTGGGCGAGCAGTACTTC.

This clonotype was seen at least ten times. For the CDR3, the DNA is TGTGCCAGCAGTTTTGGGGGCTCCTACGAGCAGTACTTC. This gives the protein CASSFGGSYEQYF. This chain connects TRBV12-3 or TRBV12-4 to TRBJ2-7; TRBD1 or TRBD2 may be the D gene (5 bases each). V lost 3 bases to trimming and J lost 0 bases, with 6 bases between them. CDR3 length: 13 residues.